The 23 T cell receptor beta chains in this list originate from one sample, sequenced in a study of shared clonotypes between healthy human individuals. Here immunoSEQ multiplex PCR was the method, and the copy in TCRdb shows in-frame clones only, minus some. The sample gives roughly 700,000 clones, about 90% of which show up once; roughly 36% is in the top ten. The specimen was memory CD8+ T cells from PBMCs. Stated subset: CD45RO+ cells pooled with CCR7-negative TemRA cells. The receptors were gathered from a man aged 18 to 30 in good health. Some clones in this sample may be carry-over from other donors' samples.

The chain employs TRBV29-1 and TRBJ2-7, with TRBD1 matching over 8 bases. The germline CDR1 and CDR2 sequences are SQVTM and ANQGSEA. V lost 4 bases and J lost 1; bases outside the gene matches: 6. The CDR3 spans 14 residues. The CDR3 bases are TGCAGCGTTGTGGGACAGGACTTTTCCTACGAGCAGTACTTC. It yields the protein CSVVGQDFSYEQYF.

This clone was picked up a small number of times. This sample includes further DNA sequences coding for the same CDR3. The CDR3 here is CASSETANTEAFF. CDR3 coding DNA: TGTGCCAGCAGCGAGACAGCAAACACTGAAGCTTTCTTT. The rearrangement links TRBV9 to TRBJ1-1, with D possibly being TRBD1 (5 bases). CDR3 size: 13 residues. Per the germline V gene, CDR1 is SGDLS and CDR2 is YYNGEE. Trimming removed 3 bases from V and 2 bases from J, with 8 bases in between.

The CDR3 nucleotides are TGTGCCAGCAGTCCCCGTGGGGGCCAGGCCTACAATGAGCAGTTCTTC. Translated: CASSPRGGQAYNEQFF. The genes are TRBV7-9 and TRBJ2-1, with D maybe TRBD1 (6 bases). The germline gives CDR1 SEHNR, CDR2 FQNEAQ (reference sequence). This CDR3 has 16 amino acids. Trimming pared 6 bases from V and 2 bases from J, leaving 17 bases between.

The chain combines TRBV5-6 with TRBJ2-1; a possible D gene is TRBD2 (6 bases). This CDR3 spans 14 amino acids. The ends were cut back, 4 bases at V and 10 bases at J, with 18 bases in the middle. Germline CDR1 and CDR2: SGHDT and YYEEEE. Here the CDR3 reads CASSAYGGVNEQFF. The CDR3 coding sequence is TGTGCCAGCAGCGCCTATGGAGGGGTTAACGAGCAGTTCTTC.

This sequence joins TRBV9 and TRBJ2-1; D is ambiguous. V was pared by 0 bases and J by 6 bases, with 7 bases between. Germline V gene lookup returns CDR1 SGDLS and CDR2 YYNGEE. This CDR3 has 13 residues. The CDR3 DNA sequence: TGTGCCAGCAGCGTAGCTTTAGCCAATGAGCAGTTCTTC. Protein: CASSVALANEQFF. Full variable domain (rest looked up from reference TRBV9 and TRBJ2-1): DSGVTQTPKHLITATGQRVTLRCSPRSGDLSVYWYQQSLDQGLQFLIQYYNGEERAKGNILERFSAQQFPDLHSELNLSSLELGDSALYFCASSVALANEQFFGPGTRLTVL.

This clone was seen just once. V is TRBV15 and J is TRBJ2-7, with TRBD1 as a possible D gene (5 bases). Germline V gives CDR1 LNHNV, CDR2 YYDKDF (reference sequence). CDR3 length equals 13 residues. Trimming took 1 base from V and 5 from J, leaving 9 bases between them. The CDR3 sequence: CATSRGLTDEQYF. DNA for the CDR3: TGTGCCACCAGCAGAGGACTGACAGACGAGCAGTACTTC.

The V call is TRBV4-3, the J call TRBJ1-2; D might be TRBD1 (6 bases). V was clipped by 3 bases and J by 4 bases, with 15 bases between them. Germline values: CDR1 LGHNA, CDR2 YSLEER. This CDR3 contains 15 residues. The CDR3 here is CASSQSGTRAYGYTF. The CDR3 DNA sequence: TGCGCCAGCAGCCAGTCAGGGACACGGGCCTATGGCTACACCTTC.

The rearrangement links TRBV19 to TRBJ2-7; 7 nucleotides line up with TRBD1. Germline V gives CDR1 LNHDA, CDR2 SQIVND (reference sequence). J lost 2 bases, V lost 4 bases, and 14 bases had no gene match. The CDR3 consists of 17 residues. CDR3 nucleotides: TGTGCCAGTAGTACCCCAACGACAGGGCGTCGGACCTACGAGCAGTACTTC. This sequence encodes CASSTPTTGRRTYEQYF.

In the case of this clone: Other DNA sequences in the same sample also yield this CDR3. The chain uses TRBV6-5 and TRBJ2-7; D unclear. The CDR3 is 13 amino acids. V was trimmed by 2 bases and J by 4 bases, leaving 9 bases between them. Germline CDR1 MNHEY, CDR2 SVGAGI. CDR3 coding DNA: TGTGCCAGCAGTTACGCCTCCGGGTACGAGCAGTACTTC. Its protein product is CASSYASGYEQYF.

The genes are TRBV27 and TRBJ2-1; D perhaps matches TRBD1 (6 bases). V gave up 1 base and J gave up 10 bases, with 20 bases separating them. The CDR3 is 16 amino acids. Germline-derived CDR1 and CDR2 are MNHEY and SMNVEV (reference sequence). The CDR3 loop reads CASSLYLQTGGQEQFF. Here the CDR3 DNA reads TGTGCCAGCAGTTTATACTTACAGACAGGAGGCCAGGAGCAGTTCTTC.

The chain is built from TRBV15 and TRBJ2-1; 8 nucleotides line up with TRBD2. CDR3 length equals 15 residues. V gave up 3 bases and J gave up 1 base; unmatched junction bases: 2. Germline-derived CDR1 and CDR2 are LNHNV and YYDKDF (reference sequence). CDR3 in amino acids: CATSSSGNSYNEQFF. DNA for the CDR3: TGTGCCACCAGCAGTAGCGGGAATTCCTACAATGAGCAGTTCTTC.

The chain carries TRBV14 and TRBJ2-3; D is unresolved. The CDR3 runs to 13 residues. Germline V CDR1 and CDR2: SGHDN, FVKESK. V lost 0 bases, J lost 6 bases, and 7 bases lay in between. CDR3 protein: CASSQDLGDTQYF. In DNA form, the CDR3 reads TGTGCCAGCAGCCAAGATTTGGGTGATACGCAGTATTTT. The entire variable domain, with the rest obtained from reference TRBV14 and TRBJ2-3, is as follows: EAGVTQFPSHSVIEKGQTVTLRCDPISGHDNLYWYRRVMGKEIKFLLHFVKESKQDESGMPNNRFLAERTGGTYSTLKVQPAELEDSGVYFCASSQDLGDTQYFGPGTRLTVL.

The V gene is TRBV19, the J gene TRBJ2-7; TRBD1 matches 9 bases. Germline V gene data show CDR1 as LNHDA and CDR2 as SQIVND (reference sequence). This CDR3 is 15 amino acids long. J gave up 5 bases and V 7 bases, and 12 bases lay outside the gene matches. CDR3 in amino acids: CASTAAGQGPHEQYF. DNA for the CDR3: TGTGCCAGTACTGCCGCGGGACAGGGTCCCCACGAGCAGTACTTC.

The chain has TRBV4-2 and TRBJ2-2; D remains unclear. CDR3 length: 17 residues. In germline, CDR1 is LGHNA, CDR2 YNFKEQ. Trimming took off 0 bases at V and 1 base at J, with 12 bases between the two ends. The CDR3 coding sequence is TGTGCCAGCAGCCAAGAATATCGGAGCCGGAACACCGGGGAGCTGTTTTTT. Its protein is CASSQEYRSRNTGELFF.

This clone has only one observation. Here the CDR3 reads CAWSIGIGGSYEQYF. CDR3 nucleotides: TGTGCCTGGAGCATTGGAATTGGGGGCTCCTACGAGCAGTACTTC. This sequence joins TRBV30 and TRBJ2-7; D may be TRBD1 or TRBD2 (5 bases each). The CDR3 is made up of 15 amino acids. V was cut by 3 bases and J by 0 bases, with 15 bases left in between. Germline V gene sequence: CDR1 GTSNPN, CDR2 SVGIG (reference sequence).

CDR3 DNA: TGTGCCAGTAGCGGACTAGGGGCGTTTGATGAGCAGTTCTTC. It yields the protein CASSGLGAFDEQFF. The V call is TRBV19, the J call TRBJ2-1; 7 nucleotides match TRBD2. The CDR3 contains 14 residues. V shed 6 bases and J 8 bases; nucleotides not matched to a gene: 10. The germline V gene has CDR1 LNHDA and CDR2 SQIVND (reference sequence).

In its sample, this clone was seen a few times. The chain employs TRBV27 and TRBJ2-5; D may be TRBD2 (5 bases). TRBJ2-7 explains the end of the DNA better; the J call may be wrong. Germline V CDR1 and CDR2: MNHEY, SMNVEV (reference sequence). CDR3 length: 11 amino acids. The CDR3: CASRTGSEQYF. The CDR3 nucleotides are TGTGCCAGCAGGACGGGGAGCGAGCAGTACTTC.

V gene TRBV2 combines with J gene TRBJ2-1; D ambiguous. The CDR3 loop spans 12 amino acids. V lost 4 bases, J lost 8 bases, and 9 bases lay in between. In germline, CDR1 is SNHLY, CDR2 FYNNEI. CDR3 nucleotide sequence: TGTGCCAGCAGTGTTAGTGTCGATGAGCAGTTCTTC. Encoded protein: CASSVSVDEQFF.

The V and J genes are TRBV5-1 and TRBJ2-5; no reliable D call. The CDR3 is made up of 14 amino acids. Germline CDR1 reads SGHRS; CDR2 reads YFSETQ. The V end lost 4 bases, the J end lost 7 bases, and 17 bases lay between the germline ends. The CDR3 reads CASSKSTVTGTQYF. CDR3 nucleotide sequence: TGCGCCAGCAGCAAATCGACGGTTACGGGGACCCAGTACTTC.

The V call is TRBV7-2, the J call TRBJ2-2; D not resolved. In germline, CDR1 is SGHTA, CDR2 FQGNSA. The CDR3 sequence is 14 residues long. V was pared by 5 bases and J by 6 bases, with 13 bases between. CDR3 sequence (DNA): TGTGCCAGCAGCCACCGAATCCTCCCCGGGGAGCTGTTTTTT. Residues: CASSHRILPGELFF.

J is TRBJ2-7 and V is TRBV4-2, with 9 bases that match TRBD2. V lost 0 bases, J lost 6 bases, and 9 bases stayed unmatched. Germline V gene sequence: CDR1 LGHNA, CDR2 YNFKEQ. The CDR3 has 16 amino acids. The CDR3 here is CASSQDRASGTGEQYF. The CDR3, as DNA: TGTGCCAGCAGCCAAGATAGGGCTAGCGGGACGGGCGAGCAGTACTTC.

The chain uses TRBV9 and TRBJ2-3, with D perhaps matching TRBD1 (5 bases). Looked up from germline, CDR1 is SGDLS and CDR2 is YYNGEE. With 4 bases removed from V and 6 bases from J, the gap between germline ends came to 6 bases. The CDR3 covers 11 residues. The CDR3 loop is CASSPGDTQYF. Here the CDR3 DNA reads TGTGCCAGCAGCCCAGGGGATACGCAGTATTTT.

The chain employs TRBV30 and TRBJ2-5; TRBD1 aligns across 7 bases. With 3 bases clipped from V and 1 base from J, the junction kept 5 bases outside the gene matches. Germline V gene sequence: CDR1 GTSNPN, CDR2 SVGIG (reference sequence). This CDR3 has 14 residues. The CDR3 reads CAWRLGDSQETQYF. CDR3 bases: TGTGCCTGGAGATTGGGGGACAGCCAAGAGACCCAGTACTTC.